This T cell receptor beta chain was sequenced during a study of blood T cell repertoires in COVID-19. Study as a whole: The United States, Italy and Spain were the sources of the acute and convalescent COVID-19 samples.

The CDR3 is made up of 13 amino acids. This clone has only a few counts. In the original processing: Using reference gene primer amplification, nucleated cell counts were estimated. Clones were read by immunoSEQ multiplex PCR, and TCRdb kept only the in-frame ones, dropping some. That table furnishes V, J and clone size, whereas the DNA furnished D and trimming. Of 150,000 to 200,000 clones in the sample, more than 80% were seen once. Sequencing used peripheral blood. The V and J genes are TRBV21-1 and TRBJ1-1; TRBD1 is the table's D call and was not checked against the DNA. TRBV21-1 is shown as a pseudogene. The clonotype originates from a man aged 45-60 years with acute or convalescent COVID-19. CDR3 region: CASSIPQNTEAFF. The CDR3 DNA is TGTGCCAGCAGCATCCCACAGAACACTGAAGCTTTCTTT.